This T cell receptor (beta chain) emerged from a study of T cells expressing NK-cell markers. Study summary: Investigators obtained TCR beta repertoires from sorted CD3+CD56+NKG2C+, CD3+CD56+NKG2C- and CD3+CD56-NKG2C+ T cells. Sequenced donors, eight in total, included seven who were HCMV-seropositive and one who was seronegative.

With respect to this clonotype: The target antigen is unknown.

Study-level results: For four donors, these clonotypes were likewise the leading ones in the CD3+CD56-NKG2C+ fraction.

A 5'RACE template switching approach incorporating UMIs was used to make TCR beta cDNA. Using the 5' RACE reads, TCRdb records one entry per CDR3 protein without DNA. The sample has roughly 280,000 distinct CDR3 sequences. The CDR3 covers 15 residues. Germline CDR1 and CDR2: KGHDR and SFDVKD. This TCR came from a man aged 18-30 years in good health. The sample taken for sequencing was blood T cells: a sorted CD56 or NKG2C T cell subset, CD4+ or CD8+ T cells, or bulk PBMC T cells (not recorded which). V is TRBV24-1 and J is TRBJ2-5. The CDR3 loop is CATSDLDRNQETQYF.